Sequencing of this T cell receptor (beta chain) was carried out in a study of T cell changes during pregnancy in multiple sclerosis. V lost 4 bases and J 3 bases, leaving 13 bases between the germline ends. Looked up from germline, CDR1 is GTSNPN and CDR2 is SVGIG (reference sequence). CDR3 size: 13 residues. The method was immunoSEQ multiplex PCR; TCRdb's version includes in-frame clones alone and lacks a portion of them. The table lists 70,000 to 75,000 clones, 75% to 90% of them singletons. The J gene is TRBJ2-7, the V gene TRBV30, with a weak D call TRBD1 (6 bases). The material was peripheral blood, obtained before pregnancy. This sequence was found in a female donor with multiple sclerosis, enrolled in a pregnancy study. This CDR3 reads CAWMYAGVYEQYF. Here the CDR3 DNA reads TGTGCCTGGATGTACGCAGGGGTCTACGAGCAGTACTTC.